Below, 16 T cell receptor beta chains from the same sample are listed, as sequenced in a study of shared clonotypes between healthy human individuals. Method: immunoSEQ multiplex PCR; TCRdb's copy keeps in-frame clones and lacks some. Here the sample spans about 2.3 million clones, around 93% being singletons. Sequencing was performed on naive CD4+ T cells from PBMCs. Indicated subset: CD45RA+ positively selected. The receptors were gathered from a young man in good health. Some clones in this sample may be carry-over from other donors' samples.

For this clone: Distinct nucleotide sequences in the sample also encode this CDR3. This sequence joins TRBV5-1 and TRBJ2-7; D remains unclear. The CDR3 has 12 residues. CDR1 and CDR2 from the germline V gene are SGHRS and YFSETQ. V lost 4 bases and J 4 bases, leaving 9 bases between the germline ends. The CDR3 loop reads CASSRDTYEQYF. The CDR3 bases are TGCGCCAGCAGCCGAGACACGTACGAGCAGTACTTC.

V gene TRBV7-2 combines with J gene TRBJ2-4, with 10 bases fitting TRBD1. The CDR3 consists of 16 residues. Germline V gene sequence: CDR1 SGHTA, CDR2 FQGNSA. J gave up 1 base and V 0 bases, and 0 bases lay outside the gene matches. CDR3 coding DNA: TGTGCCAGCAGCTTAGCGGGACAGGGGGCCAAAAACATTCAGTACTTC. Its protein product is CASSLAGQGAKNIQYF.

This clone was detected once. CDR3 sequence (DNA): TGTGCCAGCAGCCGTAAGGGGGCTTCAGATACGCAGTATTTT. Protein product: CASSRKGASDTQYF. The gene calls are TRBV7-2 and TRBJ2-3, with 7 bases matching TRBD1. Germline CDR1 and CDR2: SGHTA and FQGNSA. V was pared by 5 bases and J by 4 bases, with 6 bases of the junction left unmatched. This CDR3 contains 14 residues.

This rearrangement joins TRBV28 to TRBJ2-7; TRBD2 might be the D (6 bases). Germline V gene data show CDR1 as MDHEN and CDR2 as SYDVKM. V dropped 8 bases and J dropped 3 bases, with 17 bases sitting between them. The CDR3 is 14 residues long. The CDR3 reads CASRPGGQVYEQYF. Written as DNA, the CDR3 is TGTGCCAGCCGGCCTGGAGGGCAGGTCTACGAGCAGTACTTC.

The V gene is TRBV11-1, the J gene TRBJ2-1; TRBD2 agrees at 7 bases. CDR1 is SGHAT and CDR2 is FQDESV in the germline V gene (reference sequence). There are 15 residues in the CDR3. V lost 6 bases to trimming and J lost 10 bases; unmatched junction nucleotides: 15. The chain's CDR3 is CASRRYLAVFEEQFF. In DNA, the CDR3 is TGTGCCAGCAGGAGGTATCTAGCGGTTTTCGAAGAGCAGTTCTTC.

The rearrangement uses TRBV5-1 and TRBJ1-2; no definite D call. The germline gives CDR1 SGHRS, CDR2 YFSETQ. Deletions cut 0 bases from V and 0 bases from J, with 9 bases between. The CDR3 totals 15 residues. CDR3 residues: CASSLDRTANYGYTF. The CDR3 DNA follows: TGCGCCAGCAGCTTGGACAGAACAGCTAACTATGGCTACACCTTC.

The chain is built from TRBV2 and TRBJ2-3, with TRBD2 matching over 7 bases. This CDR3 is 14 amino acids long. In germline, CDR1 is SNHLY, CDR2 FYNNEI. J was trimmed by 4 bases and V by 5 bases; bases with no gene match: 6. The CDR3 nucleotides are TGTGCCAGCAGTTTACTAGCGCACGCAGATACGCAGTATTTT. Translation gives CASSLLAHADTQYF.

V is TRBV5-1 and J is TRBJ2-1; 12 positions match TRBD2. CDR1 is SGHRS, CDR2 YFSETQ, per germline. This CDR3 is 17 amino acids long. V lost 0 bases, J lost 8 bases, and 9 bases stayed unmatched. In DNA form, the CDR3 reads TGCGCCAGCAGCTTGGCCCCGACTAGCGGGAGTGTCGATGAGCAGTTCTTC. Its protein product is CASSLAPTSGSVDEQFF.

The J gene is TRBJ2-6, the V gene TRBV5-1; no definite D call. Germline CDR1 SGHRS, CDR2 YFSETQ. V shed 0 bases and J shed 0 bases, with 4 bases lying between them. This CDR3 is 15 amino acids long. The CDR3 sequence is CASSLGYSGANVLTF. The CDR3 DNA follows: TGCGCCAGCAGCTTGGGTTACTCTGGGGCCAACGTCCTGACTTTC.

The gene calls are TRBV6-6 and TRBJ1-2; 7 bases fit TRBD1. Germline trimming cut 2 bases from V and 7 bases from J; bases unmatched to any gene: 4. Germline V gene sequence: CDR1 MNHNY, CDR2 SVGAGI (reference sequence). This CDR3 region has 13 residues. The CDR3 DNA follows: TGTGCCAGCAGTTACGAGGGGGCTGTTGGCTACACCTTC. It translates to CASSYEGAVGYTF.

The chain employs TRBV2 and TRBJ1-5; TRBD1 agrees at 11 bases. The germline V gene encodes CDR1 SNHLY and CDR2 FYNNEI. There are 17 residues in the CDR3. The J segment lost 0 bases and the V segment lost 6 bases, leaving 7 bases of the junction unmatched. CDR3 sequence: CASSTGTGGRSNQPQHF. CDR3 nucleotides: TGTGCCAGCAGCACCGGGACAGGGGGTCGTAGCAATCAGCCCCAGCATTTT.

This sequence joins TRBV30 and TRBJ2-7; 13 positions match TRBD2. Trimming at V came to 4 bases and at J to 4 bases, leaving 4 bases not matched to a gene. The CDR3 loop spans 14 amino acids. The germline gives CDR1 GTSNPN, CDR2 SVGIG (reference sequence). CDR3 coding DNA: TGTGCCTGGACTAAGACTAGCGGGGGGTACGAGCAGTACTTC. This gives the protein CAWTKTSGGYEQYF. Looking up the rest from reference TRBV30 and TRBJ2-7 gives the full variable domain: SQTIHQWPATLVQPVGSPLSLECTVEGTSNPNLYWYRQAAGRGLQLLFYSVGIGQISSEVPQNLSASRPQDRQFILSSKKLLLSDSGFYLCAWTKTSGGYEQYFGPGTRLTVT.

This clone was detected once. V and J are TRBV2 and TRBJ1-6; 10 bases line up with TRBD1. Germline trimming cut 8 bases from V and 13 bases from J; bases unmatched to any gene: 8. CDR1 SNHLY and CDR2 FYNNEI come from the germline V gene. The CDR3 has 13 residues. DNA of the CDR3: TGTGCCAGCGCCGGGACAGGGGAGCAGCCCCTCCACTTT. Its translation is CASAGTGEQPLHF. Complete variable domain (other parts from reference TRBV2 and TRBJ1-6): EPEVTQTPSHQVTQMGQEVILRCVPISNHLYFYWYRQILGQKVEFLVSFYNNEISEKSEIFDDQFSVERPDGSNFTLKIRSTKLEDSAMYFCASAGTGEQPLHFGNGTRLTVT.

Points on this clone: The junction shows a germline mismatch at one end, possibly a read error. The chain couples TRBV5-1 to TRBJ2-5; 11 bases match TRBD1. Germline V lookup: CDR1 SGHRS, CDR2 YFSETQ. CDR3 size: 15 residues. The CDR3 here is CASTLGQGVWETQYF. CDR3 DNA: TGCGCCAGCACCTTGGGACAGGGGGTATGGGAGACCCAGTACTTC.

The V and J genes are TRBV4-3 and TRBJ1-2, with 9 bases that match TRBD1. The CDR3 sequence is 15 residues long. J gave up 4 bases and V 0 bases, and 3 bases lay outside the gene matches. Germline values: CDR1 LGHNA, CDR2 YSLEER. The CDR3: CASSQEDRGIYGYTF. The CDR3 coding sequence is TGCGCCAGCAGCCAAGAGGACAGGGGTATCTATGGCTACACCTTC.

V is TRBV5-1 and J is TRBJ2-5, with 10 bases identical to TRBD1. The CDR3 totals 17 residues. After removal of 5 bases from V and 4 bases from J, the junction contained 14 bases not matched to a gene. CDR1 and CDR2 from the germline V gene are SGHRS and YFSETQ. The CDR3 sequence is CASRTNAGTGVRETQYF. In DNA, the CDR3 is TGCGCCAGCAGGACAAATGCCGGGACAGGGGTGAGAGAGACCCAGTACTTC.